This TCR beta chain was sequenced for a study of blood T cell repertoires in COVID-19 (dated by TCRdb to 2018 to 2020). Some background on the complete study: Samples covering the acute and convalescent phases of COVID-19 were provided by collaborators in the United States, Italy and Spain. The prospective study material was composed of cDNA or gDNA derived from T cells, B-cell-depleted T cells, or PBMCs. The dataset comprised deeply sampled blood TCRbeta repertoires from subjects exposed to, actively infected with, or recovered from COVID-19. The repertoires were made available in a free public database intended to serve as a resource for research on the immune response to SARS-CoV-2. The samples were drawn from two sources: the first 160 participants of the ongoing ImmuneRACE study, and 1,200 or so subjects contributed by 6 global collaborators. Sample metadata almost always included a de-identified subject ID, COVID-19 status, age in years and sex. Where available, HLA class I and class II types were obtained from metadata supplied by the sample provider rather than from assay-based typing. Overall study outcomes, separate from this receptor: The amount of clinical and demographic metadata varied by source and participant and was provided uncurated.

Note on this clone: No cognate antigen has been identified for it. Base-call qualities are not available, and no considerably larger clone is one nucleotide away.

CDR3 length: 15 amino acids, cysteine to phenylalanine. Here the CDR3 DNA is all that survives: 45 bases in frame from base 1. V lost 5 bases and J lost 4 bases, and the count of bases not matched to a germline gene is 5. Reading the germline V gene (reference sequence) gives CDR1 SEHNR and CDR2 FQNEAQ. The collaborating institutions used their own protocols to collect whole blood in K2EDTA tubes. Collaborator samples were shipped for TCRbeta analysis as frozen whole blood, isolated PBMCs, or DNA extracted from either sample type. TCRbeta CDR3 regions were amplified from genomic DNA by means of the immunoSEQ Assay, a bias-controlled multiplex PCR. The authors' analysis ran thus. The number of nucleated cells in each sample was estimated from the amplification of reference gene primers within the assay. To quantify the absolute abundance of each unique TCRbeta CDR3 rearrangement, sequence reads were collapsed and filtered. For each sample, productive Simpson clonality was calculated as the square root of Simpson's diversity index over productive rearrangements. TCRdb took this table from immuneACCESS and kept in-frame rearrangements with V and J called. Such tables lack part of the clones; where checked against another copy, unresolved V genes explain under half of the gap, and the rest is unexplained. V and J calls and clone size are given by that table; D and trimming were obtained from the DNA. Present in this sample are some 100,000 clones, 65% to 80% of which were seen just once. In total, the top ten clones hold 2% to 3% of the sample.

This clonotype was obtained from a man in his forties or fifties with acute or convalescent COVID-19. This chain is built from TRBV7-9 and TRBJ1-6, with 7 central nucleotides matching TRBD1. Sequences were obtained from peripheral blood. The DNA reads TGTGCCAGCAGCCAATCACAGGGGTATAATTCACCCCTCCACTTT. It codes for CASSQSQGYNSPLHF.